This T cell receptor (beta chain) was sequenced in a study of early stage breast cancer tumors. Study-level background: Under 10 ER+/PR+/HER2- tumors were invasive ductal; a few were invasive lobular.

Clones were sequenced by immunoSEQ multiplex PCR, and TCRdb holds only the in-frame ones, with some missing. Among some 36,000 clones, approximately 74% were seen once, and the ten largest hold roughly 7%. Sequencing input: blood. The clonotype comes from a person in their sixties with breast cancer.

CDR3 amino acids: CASSSGVSTDTQYF. In DNA form, the CDR3 reads TGTGCCAGCAGCTCGGGAGTGAGCACAGATACGCAGTATTTT. The rearrangement joins TRBV7-2 to TRBJ2-3; weak D call: TRBD2 (6 bases). CDR3 length: 14 amino acids. V shed 4 bases and J shed 0 bases, with 8 bases lying between them. Germline V gene data show CDR1 as SGHTA and CDR2 as FQGNSA.